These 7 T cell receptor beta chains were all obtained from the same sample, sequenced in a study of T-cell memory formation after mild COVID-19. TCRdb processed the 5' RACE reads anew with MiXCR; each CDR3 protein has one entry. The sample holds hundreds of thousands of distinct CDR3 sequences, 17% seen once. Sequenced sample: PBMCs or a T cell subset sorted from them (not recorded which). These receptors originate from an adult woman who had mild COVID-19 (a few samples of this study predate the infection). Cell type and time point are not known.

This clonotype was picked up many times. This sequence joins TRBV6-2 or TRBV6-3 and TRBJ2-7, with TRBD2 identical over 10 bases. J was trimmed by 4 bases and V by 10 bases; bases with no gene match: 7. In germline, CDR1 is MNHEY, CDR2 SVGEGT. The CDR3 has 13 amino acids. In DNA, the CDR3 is TGTGCCACCGCTAGCGGGAGTTGGTACGAGCAGTACTTC. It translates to CATASGSWYEQYF.

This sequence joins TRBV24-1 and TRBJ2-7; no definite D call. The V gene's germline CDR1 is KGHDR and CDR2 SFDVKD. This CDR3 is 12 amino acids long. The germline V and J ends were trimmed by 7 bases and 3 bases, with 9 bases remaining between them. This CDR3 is CATRAFRYEQYF. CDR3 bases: TGTGCCACCAGGGCGTTCCGCTACGAGCAGTACTTC.

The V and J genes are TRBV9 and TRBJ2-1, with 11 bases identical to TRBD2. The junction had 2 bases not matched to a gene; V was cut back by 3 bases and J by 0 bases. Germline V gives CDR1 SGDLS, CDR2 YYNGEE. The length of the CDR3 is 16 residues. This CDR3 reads CASSATSGSSYNEQFF. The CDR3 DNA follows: TGTGCCAGCAGCGCTACTAGCGGGAGCTCCTACAATGAGCAGTTCTTC.

The CDR3 nucleotides are TGTGCCAGCAGCTTAACCCCGGGTGTGCGGGGGGTTAATGAGCAGTTCTTC. This gives the protein CASSLTPGVRGVNEQFF. The rearrangement joins TRBV7-3 to TRBJ2-1, with 8 positions matching TRBD2. Germline trimming cut 0 bases from V and 7 bases from J; bases unmatched to any gene: 11. The germline V gene has CDR1 SGHTA and CDR2 FQGTGA. This CDR3 contains 17 residues. Full variable domain (outside the CDR3, taken from reference TRBV7-3 and TRBJ2-1): GAGVSQTPSNKVTEKGKYVELRCDPISGHTALYWYRQSLGQGPEFLIYFQGTGAADDSGLPNDRFFAVRPEGSVSTLKIQRTERGDSAVYLCASSLTPGVRGVNEQFFGPGTRLTVL.

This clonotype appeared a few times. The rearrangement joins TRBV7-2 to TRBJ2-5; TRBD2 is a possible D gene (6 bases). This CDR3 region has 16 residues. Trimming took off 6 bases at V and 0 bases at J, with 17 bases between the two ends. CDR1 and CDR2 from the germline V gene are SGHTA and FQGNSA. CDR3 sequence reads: CASSHGAGRHQETQYF. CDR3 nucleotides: TGTGCCAGCAGTCACGGTGCGGGGAGGCACCAAGAGACCCAGTACTTC.

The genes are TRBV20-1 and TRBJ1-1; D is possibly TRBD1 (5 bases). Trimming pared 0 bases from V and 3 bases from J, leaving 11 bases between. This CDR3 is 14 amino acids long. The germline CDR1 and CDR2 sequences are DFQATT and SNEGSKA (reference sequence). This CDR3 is CSARDPGGYTEAFF. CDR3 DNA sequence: TGCAGTGCTAGAGATCCCGGGGGGTACACTGAAGCTTTCTTT.

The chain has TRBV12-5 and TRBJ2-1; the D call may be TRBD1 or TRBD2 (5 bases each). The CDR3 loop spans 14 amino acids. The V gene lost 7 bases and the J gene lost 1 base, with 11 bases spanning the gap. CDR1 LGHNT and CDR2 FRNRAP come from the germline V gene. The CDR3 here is CASAEGPSYNEQFF. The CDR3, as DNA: TGTGCTAGTGCCGAGGGGCCTTCCTACAATGAGCAGTTCTTC.